This is a list of T cell receptor beta chains from one sample in a study of liver allograft versus peripheral blood T cells. TCRdb passed the reads through MiXCR, listing each CDR3 protein once. The sample contains about 2,600 distinct CDR3 sequences, about a fifth of which appear only once. These receptors all stem from a human patient who had a liver transplant. Some T cells could come from the graft donor. CDR3s include the opening cysteine and the closing phenylalanine or tryptophan. The D gene is left open where the match is weak. Clone size, where shown, is once, few, many, or a class for clones that have expanded.

V gene,clone size,J gene,D gene,CDR3 DNA,CDR3 protein
TRBV27,few,TRBJ2-5,-,TGTGCCAGCAGTTTATCGAAAGGTGGGGAGACCCAGTACTTC,CASSLSKGGETQYF
TRBV27,many,TRBJ2-7,TRBD1,TGTGCCAGCAGGGCAGGGGGCGCATCCTCCTACGAGCAGTACTTC,CASRAGGASSYEQYF
TRBV7-3,few,TRBJ1-1,-,TGTGCCAGCAGCCCGACCCCCGTGGGAACTGAAGCTTTCTTT,CASSPTPVGTEAFF
TRBV20-1,once,TRBJ1-1,-,TGCAGTGTTTTTGAGGGAGGCACTGAAGCTTTCTTT,CSVFEGGTEAFF
TRBV7-9,-,TRBJ2-2,TRBD1,TGTGCCAACAGAAACGGGGCAGGGGGCGCCGGGGAGCTGTTTTTT,CANRNGAGGAGELFF
TRBV12-3/TRBV12-4,few,TRBJ2-3,TRBD2,TGTGCCAGCAGTTTGGAAGGGGGGGGGCTAGCGGGAATCCGCAGCACAGATACGCAGTATTTT,CASSLEGGGLAGIRSTDTQYF
TRBV19,medium-sized,TRBJ1-2,-,TGTGCCAGTACCATCGGGGGATCAGGCTACACCTTC,CASTIGGSGYTF
TRBV30,many,TRBJ1-6,-,TGTGCCTGGAGTGACCCACCGGGACTTTATAATTCACCCCTCCACTTT,CAWSDPPGLYNSPLHF
TRBV24-1,many,TRBJ2-3,-,TGTGCCACCAGTGTCGGGGCGGTTACCACAGATACGCAGTATTTT,CATSVGAVTTDTQYF
TRBV28,-,TRBJ2-6,-,TGTGCCAGTGGCAGCACCGGGGCCAACGTCCTGACTTTC,CASGSTGANVLTF
TRBV27,large,TRBJ1-2,TRBD1,TGTGCCAGCAGAACTACAGGGGTCTCTAGAGGCTACACCTTC,CASRTTGVSRGYTF
TRBV6-2/TRBV6-3,few,TRBJ2-7,-,TGTGCCAGCAGTGGGAGCTACGAGCAGTACTTC,CASSGSYEQYF
TRBV6-1,-,TRBJ2-7,TRBD2,TGTGCCACCGCGGGGGGGGGACCCCAGCAGTACTTC,CATAGGGPQQYF
TRBV27,-,TRBJ1-3,-,TGTGCCAGCAGTCCGCTCACGAGCTCTGGAAACACCATATATTTT,CASSPLTSSGNTIYF
TRBV24-1,medium-sized,TRBJ2-1,TRBD2,TGTGCCACCAGATCTGCGGGGGGGGATGAGCAGTTCTTC,CATRSAGGDEQFF
TRBV29-1,large,TRBJ1-2,-,TGCAGCGTGACAGTCGTTAACTATGGCTACACCTTC,CSVTVVNYGYTF
TRBV7-9,medium-sized,TRBJ1-3,-,TGTGCCAGCAGCTCCGAGACAAGATCTGGAAACACCATATATTTT,CASSSETRSGNTIYF
TRBV20-1,few,TRBJ2-7,-,TGCAGTGCTAATTCAAGGGGGAAGAACGAGCAGTACTTC,CSANSRGKNEQYF
TRBV7-9,medium-sized,TRBJ1-2,TRBD1,TGTGCCAGCAGCTTAGTTGGCAGGGGGGGATATGGCTACACCTTC,CASSLVGRGGYGYTF
TRBV14,few,TRBJ2-7,TRBD2,TGTGCCAGCAGCCCCGGGGTAGCGGGAGGGCTAACCTACGAGCAGTACTTC,CASSPGVAGGLTYEQYF
TRBV6-1,medium-sized,TRBJ1-5,TRBD1,TGTGCCAGCTGGGGACAGGGAAATCAGCCCCAGCATTTT,CASWGQGNQPQHF
TRBV29-1,medium-sized,TRBJ2-7,-,TGCAGCGTTGAAGAACCCACAGGCCCCCACAAATACGAGCAGTACTTC,CSVEEPTGPHKYEQYF
TRBV7-9,medium-sized,TRBJ1-4,-,TGTGCCAGCAGCGGACGCCGACAGGCATCGGCTGAAAAACTGTTTTTT,CASSGRRQASAEKLFF
TRBV27,-,TRBJ2-2,TRBD2,TGTGCCAGCAGAGGACTAGCGGGAGCCGGGGAGCTGTTTTTT,CASRGLAGAGELFF
TRBV27,many,TRBJ1-2,-,TGTGCCAGCAGAGATACAGGGAACTATGGCTACACCTTC,CASRDTGNYGYTF
TRBV27,medium-sized,TRBJ1-5,-,TGTGCCAGCAGTTTGGGTTGGGGACCCAATCAGCCCCAGCATTTT,CASSLGWGPNQPQHF
TRBV20-1,-,TRBJ1-1,-,TGCAGTGCTCCCTTCGAGGAAGGCAGCGTGAACACTGAAGCTTTCTTT,CSAPFEEGSVNTEAFF
TRBV9,-,TRBJ2-2,TRBD1,TGTGCCAGCAGCGACAGGGGGCAGGGGGAGCTGTTTTTT,CASSDRGQGELFF
TRBV18,few,TRBJ1-2,-,TGTGCCAGCTCTCCCGGGGGCACTAGGTATGGCTACACCTTC,CASSPGGTRYGYTF
TRBV6-6,medium-sized,TRBJ2-7,-,TGTGCCAGCAGTTACGACCGTACCTACGAGCAGTACTTC,CASSYDRTYEQYF
TRBV14,medium-sized,TRBJ2-3,TRBD2,TGTGCCAGCAGCCAGAGCGGGGGGATCACAGATACGCAGTATTTT,CASSQSGGITDTQYF
TRBV30,large,TRBJ2-1,TRBD2,TGTGCCTGGAGTGTACTAGGTACTAGCGGGAGCAATGAGCAGTTCTTC,CAWSVLGTSGSNEQFF
TRBV6-1,medium-sized,TRBJ2-7,-,TGTGCCAGCAGTGAGAGGGACTCGAGCTCCTACGAGCAGTACTTC,CASSERDSSSYEQYF
TRBV6-5,-,TRBJ2-1,-,TGTGCCAGTACTACCGGGTGGCAAGTGGACAATGAGCAGTTCTTC,CASTTGWQVDNEQFF
TRBV7-2,-,TRBJ2-1,-,TGTGCCAGCAGCTTAGAGCTCCAGAGCTCCTACAATGAGCAGTTCTTC,CASSLELQSSYNEQFF
TRBV12-3/TRBV12-4,-,TRBJ2-7,-,TGTGCCAGCGGATCCTACGAGCAGTACTTC,CASGSYEQYF
TRBV5-4,many,TRBJ2-3,TRBD1,TGTGCCAGCAGCTTACCTGGGACAGGGGGCACAGATACGCAGTATTTT,CASSLPGTGGTDTQYF
TRBV12-3/TRBV12-4,few,TRBJ1-6,-,TGTGCCAGCAGTTTAGGGTATGATTCACCCCTCCACTTT,CASSLGYDSPLHF
TRBV27,many,TRBJ1-4,-,TGTGCCAGCAGTCGAGGCTGGGGTGAAAAACTGTTTTTT,CASSRGWGEKLFF
TRBV30,few,TRBJ2-7,-,TGTGCCTGGAGTGTAAACCCTGGTAGGGTAATCTACGAGCAGTACTTC,CAWSVNPGRVIYEQYF
TRBV7-9,-,TRBJ2-5,TRBD2,TGTGCCAGCAGCAGACTAGCGGGGGGATATTCACAAGAGACCCAGTACTTC,CASSRLAGGYSQETQYF
TRBV20-1,few,TRBJ2-7,-,TGCAGTGCTAGAGATCCCGACCTAGGCCTCGAGCAGTACTTC,CSARDPDLGLEQYF
TRBV10-2,many,TRBJ2-3,-,TGCGCCAGCAGTCGGCAGGGCACAGATACGCAGTATTTT,CASSRQGTDTQYF
TRBV6-5,medium-sized,TRBJ1-1,-,TGTGCCAGCAGTTATCGCGCTGAAGCTTTCTTT,CASSYRAEAFF
TRBV14,-,TRBJ2-3,TRBD1,TGTGCCAGCAGCCAGGGGACAGGCAGCACAGATACGCAGTATTTT,CASSQGTGSTDTQYF
TRBV5-4,-,TRBJ1-5,-,TGTGCCAGCAGCTTAGGGGTCAATCAGCCCCAGCATTTT,CASSLGVNQPQHF
TRBV27,medium-sized,TRBJ2-2,-,TGTGCCAGCAGTTCGTTGGGCGGCGAGCTGTTTTTT,CASSSLGGELFF